The rows below give T cell receptor beta chains drawn from one sample of a study of Ad26.COV2.S vaccination and SARS-CoV-2 variants. Measured with immunoSEQ multiplex PCR; TCRdb has only the in-frame clones, and not every one. The data contain 400,000 or so clones, 88% of them singletons. The source material was peripheral blood, sampled in a trial of Ad26.COV2.S vaccine versus placebo. The receptors were sampled from a person between 18 and 65 years old who received the Ad26.COV2.S COVID-19 vaccine or a placebo. Each CDR3 is given with its conserved first and last residue. The order of the fields is CDR3 DNA, CDR3 protein, clone size, J gene, D gene, V gene. The D gene is left open where the match is weak. Expanded clones get a size class; other rows say once, few or many, or leave the size out.

TGTGCCACCAGTGATGCCGGGAGAGGGGCATATCAGCCCCAGCATTTT | CATSDAGRGAYQPQHF | - | TRBJ1-5 | - | TRBV24-1
TGCGCCAGCAGCCAAGATCTTAGCGGGGGCCCCGGCAACGAGCAGTACTTC | CASSQDLSGGPGNEQYF | - | TRBJ2-7 | TRBD2 | TRBV4-3
TGTGCCAGCTCACCCTTTTCAGACCCCACTAGCACAGATACGCAGTATTTT | CASSPFSDPTSTDTQYF | - | TRBJ2-3 | - | TRBV18
TGTGCCAGCAGCTACCGGGAGGGGCTGAACACTGAAGCTTTCTTT | CASSYREGLNTEAFF | - | TRBJ1-1 | - | TRBV7-9
TGTGCCAGCAGCCGACTAGCGGGGGGGGAAGATACGCAGTATTTT | CASSRLAGGEDTQYF | - | TRBJ2-3 | TRBD2 | TRBV7-9
TGTGCCAGCAGAGCCGACAGGGGGGACACTGAAGCTTTCTTT | CASRADRGDTEAFF | - | TRBJ1-1 | TRBD1 | TRBV5-4
TGTGCCGGCCGGGACAGAAGAAACACTGAAGCTTTCTTT | CAGRDRRNTEAFF | - | TRBJ1-1 | TRBD1 | TRBV3-1/TRBV3-2
TGTGCCAGCAGTCCGACGGAAACCTACGAGCAGTACTTC | CASSPTETYEQYF | - | TRBJ2-7 | - | TRBV27
TGTGCCAGCAGTCCGAGTATGAACACTGAAGCTTTCTTT | CASSPSMNTEAFF | - | TRBJ1-1 | - | TRBV27
TGTGCCAGCAGCCAATCAGGGACAGCTCTTGATCAGCCCCAGCATTTT | CASSQSGTALDQPQHF | - | TRBJ1-5 | TRBD1 | TRBV16
TGTGCCAGCAGTTTCCCTGCCTCCGCGAAGTTTCCAGGGGACACCGGGGAGCTGTTTTTT | CASSFPASAKFPGDTGELFF | - | TRBJ2-2 | - | TRBV28
TGTGCCAGCAGCCCGGCGGGGGGAAGGTACAATGAGCAGTTCTTC | CASSPAGGRYNEQFF | - | TRBJ2-1 | TRBD2 | TRBV5-4
TGTGCCAGCAGCCGAACAGTGAACACTGAAGCTTTCTTT | CASSRTVNTEAFF | - | TRBJ1-1 | - | TRBV6-6
TGTGCCAGCAGCCTACAGGGACACACCGGGGAGCTGTTTTTT | CASSLQGHTGELFF | - | TRBJ2-2 | - | TRBV7-2
TGTGCCAGCAGTTACGTAGAGGGGAATTCACCCCTCCACTTT | CASSYVEGNSPLHF | - | TRBJ1-6 | - | TRBV6-5
TGCGCCAGCAGCCAAGCCGAGTTCTATACGCAGTATTTT | CASSQAEFYTQYF | few | TRBJ2-3 | - | TRBV4-3
TGTGCCAGCAGTAATGATAGGGGGGGCGAGCAGTACTTC | CASSNDRGGEQYF | - | TRBJ2-7 | - | TRBV11-3
TGTGCCAGCAGATCGACAGGGCGAGAGACCCAGTACTTC | CASRSTGRETQYF | - | TRBJ2-5 | TRBD1 | TRBV5-5
TGTGCCAGCAGCGGGGACAGGGGAAAAAATGAAAAACTGTTTTTT | CASSGDRGKNEKLFF | - | TRBJ1-4 | TRBD1 | TRBV2
TGCAGTGCTAGTGGTCTAGCGGGCTACAATGAGCAGTTCTTC | CSASGLAGYNEQFF | - | TRBJ2-1 | TRBD2 | TRBV20-1
TGCAGCGTTGAACAGGAGTCGGGTGGCTACACCTTC | CSVEQESGGYTF | - | TRBJ1-2 | - | TRBV29-1
TGTGCCAGCGCCGACTTTTCCTACAATGAGCAGTTCTTC | CASADFSYNEQFF | - | TRBJ2-1 | - | TRBV5-5
TGTGCCATCAGTGGAGGAGGAGGACAGGGGGCTGAAGCTTTCTTT | CAISGGGGQGAEAFF | - | TRBJ1-1 | TRBD1 | TRBV10-3
TGTGCCAGCTCACCACGGGACAGCACCTACGAGCAGTACTTC | CASSPRDSTYEQYF | - | TRBJ2-7 | TRBD1 | TRBV18
TGTGCCAGTAGAGAGGTGGCCATACTCACAGATACGCAGTATTTT | CASREVAILTDTQYF | - | TRBJ2-3 | - | TRBV19
TGTGCCAGCAGCCAAAATTCGCGTACTGGGGCTGGGGGCACCGGGGAGCTGTTTTTT | CASSQNSRTGAGGTGELFF | once | TRBJ2-2 | - | TRBV3-1/TRBV3-2
TGTGCCAGTAGTACTAGAGCGCGGTATGGCTACACCTTC | CASSTRARYGYTF | - | TRBJ1-2 | - | TRBV19
TGTGCCAGCAGCTCCTATGGGGGGGAGAGCACAGATACGCAGTATTTT | CASSSYGGESTDTQYF | - | TRBJ2-3 | TRBD2 | TRBV11-2
TGTGCCAGCAGCCTGGGACCGATGAACACTGAAGCTTTCTTT | CASSLGPMNTEAFF | - | TRBJ1-1 | - | TRBV3-1/TRBV3-2
TGTGCCAGCAGCCCGCTATGGGACGGAGCTAACTATGGCTACACCTTC | CASSPLWDGANYGYTF | - | TRBJ1-2 | - | TRBV3-1/TRBV3-2
TGTGCCAGCAGGGGCTTCTCTGGAAACACCATATATTTT | CASRGFSGNTIYF | - | TRBJ1-3 | - | TRBV6-5
TGTGCCAGCAGCCAAGGTCTGATAGGCCTGGCCCCCTATGGGGAGACCCAGTACTTC | CASSQGLIGLAPYGETQYF | - | TRBJ2-5 | - | TRBV14
TGTGCCTGGAGTGTACGGGGTAGGAATACGCAGTATTTT | CAWSVRGRNTQYF | - | TRBJ2-3 | - | TRBV30